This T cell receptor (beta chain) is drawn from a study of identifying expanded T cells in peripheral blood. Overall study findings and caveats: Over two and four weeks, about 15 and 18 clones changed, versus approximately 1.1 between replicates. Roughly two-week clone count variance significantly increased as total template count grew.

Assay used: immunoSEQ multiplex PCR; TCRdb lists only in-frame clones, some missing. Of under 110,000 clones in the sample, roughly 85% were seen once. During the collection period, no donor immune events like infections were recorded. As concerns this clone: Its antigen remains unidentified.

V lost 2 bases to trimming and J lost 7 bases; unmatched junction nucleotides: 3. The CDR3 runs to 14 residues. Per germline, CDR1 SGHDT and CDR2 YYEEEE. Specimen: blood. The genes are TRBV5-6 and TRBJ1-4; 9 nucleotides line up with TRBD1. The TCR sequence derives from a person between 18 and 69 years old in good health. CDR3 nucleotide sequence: TGTGCCAGCAGCTTCGGGACAGGGAGTGAAAAACTGTTTTTT. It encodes CASSFGTGSEKLFF. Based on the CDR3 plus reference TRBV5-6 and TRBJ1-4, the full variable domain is DAGVTQSPTHLIKTRGQQVTLRCSPKSGHDTVSWYQQALGQGPQFIFQYYEEEERQRGNFPDRFSGHQFPNYSSELNVNALLLGDSALYLCASSFGTGSEKLFFGSGTQLSVL.